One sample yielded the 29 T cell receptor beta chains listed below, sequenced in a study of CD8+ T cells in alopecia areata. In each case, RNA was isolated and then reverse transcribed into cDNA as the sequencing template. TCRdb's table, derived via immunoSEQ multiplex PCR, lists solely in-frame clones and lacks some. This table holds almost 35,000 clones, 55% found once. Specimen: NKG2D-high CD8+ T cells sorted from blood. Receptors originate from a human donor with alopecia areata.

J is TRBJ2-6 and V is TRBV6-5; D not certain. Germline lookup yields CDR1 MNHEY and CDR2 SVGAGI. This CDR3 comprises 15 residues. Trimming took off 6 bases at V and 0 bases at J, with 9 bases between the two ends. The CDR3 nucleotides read TGTGCCAGCAGCCGAACCGGCTCTGGGGCCAACGTCCTGACTTTC. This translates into CASSRTGSGANVLTF.

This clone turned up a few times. For the CDR3, the DNA is TGTGCCAGCAGTTATGGGGTAGGCACAGATACGCAGTATTTT. Translation: CASSYGVGTDTQYF. This chain connects TRBV28 to TRBJ2-3; no firm D call. CDR3 size: 14 residues. V lost 4 bases to trimming and J lost 1 base, with 9 bases between them. Germline loops: CDR1 MDHEN, CDR2 SYDVKM.

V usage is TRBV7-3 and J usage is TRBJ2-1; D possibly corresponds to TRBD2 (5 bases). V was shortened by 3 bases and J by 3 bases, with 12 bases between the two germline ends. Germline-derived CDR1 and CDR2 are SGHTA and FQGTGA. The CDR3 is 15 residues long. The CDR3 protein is CASSFGLAGYNEQFF. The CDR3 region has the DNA TGTGCCAGCAGCTTCGGGCTAGCCGGCTACAATGAGCAGTTCTTC.

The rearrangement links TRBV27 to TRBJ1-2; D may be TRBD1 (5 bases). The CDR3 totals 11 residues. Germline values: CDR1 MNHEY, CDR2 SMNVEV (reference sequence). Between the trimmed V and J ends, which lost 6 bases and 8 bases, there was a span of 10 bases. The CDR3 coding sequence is TGTGCCAGCAGACAGGCTGAAGGCTACACCTTC. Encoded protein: CASRQAEGYTF.

CDR3 residues: CASSRGTSGNNEQFF. DNA for the CDR3: TGTGCCAGCAGCCGCGGGACTAGCGGGAACAATGAGCAGTTCTTC. V gene TRBV27 combines with J gene TRBJ2-1; 13 bases map to TRBD2. Germline lookup yields CDR1 MNHEY and CDR2 SMNVEV (reference sequence). The CDR3 loop spans 15 amino acids. Trimming removed 6 bases from V and 5 bases from J; junction bases left unmatched: 4.

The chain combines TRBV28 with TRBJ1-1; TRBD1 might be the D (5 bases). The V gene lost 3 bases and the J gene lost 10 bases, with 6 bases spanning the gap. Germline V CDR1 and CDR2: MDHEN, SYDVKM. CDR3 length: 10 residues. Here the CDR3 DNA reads TGTGCCAGCAGTTTCAGGGTAGCTTTCTTT. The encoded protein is CASSFRVAFF.

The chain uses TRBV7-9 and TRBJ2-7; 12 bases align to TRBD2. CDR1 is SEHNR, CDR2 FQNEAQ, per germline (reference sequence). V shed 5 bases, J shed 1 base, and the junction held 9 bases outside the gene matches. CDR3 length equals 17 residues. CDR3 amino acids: CASSLPRLAGESYEQYF. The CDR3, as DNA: TGTGCCAGCAGCCTCCCTCGACTAGCGGGAGAGTCCTACGAGCAGTACTTC. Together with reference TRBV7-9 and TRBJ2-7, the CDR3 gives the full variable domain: DTGVSQNPRHKITKRGQNVTFRCDPISEHNRLYWYRQTLGQGPEFLTYFQNEAQLEKSRLLSDRFSAERPKGSFSTLEIQRTEQGDSAMYLCASSLPRLAGESYEQYFGPGTRLTVT.

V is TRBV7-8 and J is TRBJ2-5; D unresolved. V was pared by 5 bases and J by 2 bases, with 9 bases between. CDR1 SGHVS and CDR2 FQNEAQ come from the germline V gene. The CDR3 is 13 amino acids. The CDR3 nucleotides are TGTGCCAGCAGCCTGAAGTGGCAAGAGACCCAGTACTTC. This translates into CASSLKWQETQYF.

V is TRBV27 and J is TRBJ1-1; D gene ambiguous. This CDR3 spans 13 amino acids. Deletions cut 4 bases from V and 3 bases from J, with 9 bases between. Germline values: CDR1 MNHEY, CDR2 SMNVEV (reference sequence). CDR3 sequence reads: CASSSSFDTEAFF. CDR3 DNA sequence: TGTGCCAGCAGTTCCTCATTTGACACTGAAGCTTTCTTT.

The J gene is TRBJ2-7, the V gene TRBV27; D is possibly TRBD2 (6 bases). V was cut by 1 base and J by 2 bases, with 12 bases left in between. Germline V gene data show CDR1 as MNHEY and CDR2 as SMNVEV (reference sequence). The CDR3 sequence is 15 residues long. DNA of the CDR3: TGTGCCAGCAGTTTATGGGGAGGACGCACCTACGAGCAGTACTTC. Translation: CASSLWGGRTYEQYF.

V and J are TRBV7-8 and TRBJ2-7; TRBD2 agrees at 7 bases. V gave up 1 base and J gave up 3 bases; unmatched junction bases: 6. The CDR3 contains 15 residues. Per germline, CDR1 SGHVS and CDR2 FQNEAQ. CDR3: CASSLDGGRHYEQYF. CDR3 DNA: TGTGCCAGCAGCTTAGATGGCGGGAGACACTACGAGCAGTACTTC.

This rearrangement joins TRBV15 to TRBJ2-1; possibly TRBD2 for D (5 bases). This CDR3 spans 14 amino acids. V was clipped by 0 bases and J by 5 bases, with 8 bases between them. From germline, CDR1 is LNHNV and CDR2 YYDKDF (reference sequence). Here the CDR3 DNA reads TGTGCCACCAGCAGAGAGGACTGGGACAATGAGCAGTTCTTC. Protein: CATSREDWDNEQFF.

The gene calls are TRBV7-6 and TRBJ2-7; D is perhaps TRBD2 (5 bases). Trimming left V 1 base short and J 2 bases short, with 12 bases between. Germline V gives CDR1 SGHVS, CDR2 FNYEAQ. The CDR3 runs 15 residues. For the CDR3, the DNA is TGTGCCAGCAGCTTAGAGCGGACTGGAGCCTACGAGCAGTACTTC. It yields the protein CASSLERTGAYEQYF.

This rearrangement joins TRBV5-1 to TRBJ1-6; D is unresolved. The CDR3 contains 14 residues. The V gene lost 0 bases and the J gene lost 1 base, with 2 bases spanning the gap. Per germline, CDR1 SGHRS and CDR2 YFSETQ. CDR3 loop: CASSLVSYNSPLHF. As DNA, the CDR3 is TGCGCCAGCAGCTTGGTTTCCTATAATTCACCCCTCCACTTT.

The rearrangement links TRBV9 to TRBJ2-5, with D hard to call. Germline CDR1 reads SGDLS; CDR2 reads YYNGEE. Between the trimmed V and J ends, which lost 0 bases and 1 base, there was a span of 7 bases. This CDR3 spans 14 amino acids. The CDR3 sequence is CASSVGGPQETQYF. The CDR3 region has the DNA TGTGCCAGCAGCGTAGGCGGCCCCCAAGAGACCCAGTACTTC.

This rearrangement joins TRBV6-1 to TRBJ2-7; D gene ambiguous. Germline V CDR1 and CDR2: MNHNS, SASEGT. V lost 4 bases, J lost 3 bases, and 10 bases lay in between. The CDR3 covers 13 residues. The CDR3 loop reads CASSVWRDYEQYF. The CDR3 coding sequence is TGTGCCAGCAGTGTGTGGAGAGACTACGAGCAGTACTTC.

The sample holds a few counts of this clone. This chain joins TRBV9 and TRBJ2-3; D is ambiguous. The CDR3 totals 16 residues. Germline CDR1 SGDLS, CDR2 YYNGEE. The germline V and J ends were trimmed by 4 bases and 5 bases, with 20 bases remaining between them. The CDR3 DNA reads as TGTGCCAGCAGCTCCCGGCCCGGGTCTTCGGGAGATACGCAGTATTTT. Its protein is CASSSRPGSSGDTQYF.

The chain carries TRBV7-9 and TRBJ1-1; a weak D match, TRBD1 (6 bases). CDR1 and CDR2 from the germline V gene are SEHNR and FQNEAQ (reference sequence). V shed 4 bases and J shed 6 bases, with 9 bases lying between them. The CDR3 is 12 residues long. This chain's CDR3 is CASSSGASEAFF. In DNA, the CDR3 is TGTGCCAGCAGCTCGGGGGCATCTGAAGCTTTCTTT.

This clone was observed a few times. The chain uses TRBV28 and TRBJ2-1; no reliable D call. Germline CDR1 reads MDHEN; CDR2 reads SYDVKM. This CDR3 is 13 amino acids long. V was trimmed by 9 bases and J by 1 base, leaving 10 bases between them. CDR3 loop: CASKVWSYNEQFF. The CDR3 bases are TGTGCCAGTAAGGTCTGGTCCTACAATGAGCAGTTCTTC.

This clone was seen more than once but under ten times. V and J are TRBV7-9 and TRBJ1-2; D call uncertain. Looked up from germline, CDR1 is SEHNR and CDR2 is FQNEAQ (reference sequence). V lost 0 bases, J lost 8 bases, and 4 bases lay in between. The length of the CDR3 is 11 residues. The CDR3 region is CASSLARGYTF. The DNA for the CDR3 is TGTGCCAGCAGCTTAGCTAGAGGCTACACCTTC.

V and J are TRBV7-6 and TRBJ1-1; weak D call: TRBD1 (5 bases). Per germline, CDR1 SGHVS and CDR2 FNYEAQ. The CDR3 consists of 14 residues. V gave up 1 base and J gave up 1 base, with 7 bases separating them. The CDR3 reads CASSLEQGNTEAFF. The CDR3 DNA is TGTGCCAGCAGCTTAGAGCAGGGGAACACTGAAGCTTTCTTT.

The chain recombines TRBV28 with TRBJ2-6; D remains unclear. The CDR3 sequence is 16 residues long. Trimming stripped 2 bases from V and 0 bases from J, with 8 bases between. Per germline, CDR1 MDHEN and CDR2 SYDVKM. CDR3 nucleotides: TGTGCCAGCAGTTTAACGGCCTCCTCTGGGGCCAACGTCCTGACTTTC. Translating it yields CASSLTASSGANVLTF.

In DNA form, the CDR3 reads TGCAGCGTCCAAGGGGTCCGGGGGGCACAGTCGGGCACTGAAGCTTTCTTT. It codes for CSVQGVRGAQSGTEAFF. V gene TRBV29-1 combines with J gene TRBJ1-1; possibly TRBD1 for D (6 bases). The CDR3 length is 17 residues. Germline V gives CDR1 SQVTM, CDR2 ANQGSEA. Trimming took 6 bases from V and 4 from J, leaving 27 bases between them.

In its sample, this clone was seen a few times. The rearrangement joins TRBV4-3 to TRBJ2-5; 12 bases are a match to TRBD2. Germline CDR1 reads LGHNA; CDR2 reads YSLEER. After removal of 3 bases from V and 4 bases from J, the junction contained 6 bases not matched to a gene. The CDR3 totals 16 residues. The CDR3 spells CASSHDRTSGTETQYF. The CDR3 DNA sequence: TGCGCCAGCAGCCATGATAGGACTAGCGGGACAGAGACCCAGTACTTC.

CDR3 bases: TGTGCCAGCAGTCGGACACCTGCAGCCGCGAATACGCAGTATTTT. Translation: CASSRTPAAANTQYF. The chain has TRBV27 and TRBJ2-3; tentative D call: TRBD1 (5 bases). CDR1 and CDR2 (germline): MNHEY, SMNVEV (reference sequence). V lost 5 bases to trimming and J lost 7 bases, with 19 bases between them. This CDR3 is built from 15 residues.

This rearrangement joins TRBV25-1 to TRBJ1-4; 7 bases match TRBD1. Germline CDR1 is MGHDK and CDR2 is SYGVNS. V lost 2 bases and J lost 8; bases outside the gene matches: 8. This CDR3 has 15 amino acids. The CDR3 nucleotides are TGTGCCAGCAGTGAAATGACAGGGTTCAAGGAAAAACTGTTTTTT. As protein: CASSEMTGFKEKLFF.

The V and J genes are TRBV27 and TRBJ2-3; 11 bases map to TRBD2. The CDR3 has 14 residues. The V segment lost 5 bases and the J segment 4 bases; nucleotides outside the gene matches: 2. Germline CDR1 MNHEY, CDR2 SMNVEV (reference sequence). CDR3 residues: CASSIAGGADTQYF. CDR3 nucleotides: TGTGCCAGCAGTATAGCGGGGGGGGCAGATACGCAGTATTTT.

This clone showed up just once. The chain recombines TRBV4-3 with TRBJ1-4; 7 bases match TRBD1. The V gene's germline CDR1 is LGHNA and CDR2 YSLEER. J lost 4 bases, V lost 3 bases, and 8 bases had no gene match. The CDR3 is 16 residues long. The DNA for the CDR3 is TGCGCCAGCAGCCAGGGTTACGGGACAGTTAATGAAAAACTGTTTTTT. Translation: CASSQGYGTVNEKLFF.

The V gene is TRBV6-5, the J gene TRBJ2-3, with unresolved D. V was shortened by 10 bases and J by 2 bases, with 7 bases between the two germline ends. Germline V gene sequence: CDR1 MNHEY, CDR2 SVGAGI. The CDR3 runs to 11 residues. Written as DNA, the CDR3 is TGTGCCACCGCCTTCACAGATACGCAGTATTTT. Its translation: CATAFTDTQYF.